One and the same sample provided the 26 T cell receptor beta chains below, sequenced in a study of identifying expanded T cells in peripheral blood. Clones were sequenced by immunoSEQ multiplex PCR, and TCRdb holds only the in-frame ones, with some missing. In the table there are roughly 100,000 clones, around 89% of which are singletons. The specimen sequenced was blood. The receptors were gathered from a person aged 18 to 69 in good health.

This clone was counted a few times. The rearrangement uses TRBV5-8 and TRBJ2-7, with a possible D match to TRBD2 (7 bases). V was clipped by 4 bases and J by 1 base, with 15 bases between them. This CDR3 spans 15 amino acids. CDR1 SGHTS and CDR2 YDEGEE come from the germline V gene. The CDR3 DNA reads TGTGCCAGCAGCACCCGGGGGGCCAATTCCTACGAGCAGTACTTC. Amino acids: CASSTRGANSYEQYF.

The chain links TRBV18 to TRBJ1-1, with no clear D. The V gene lost 6 bases and the J gene lost 1 base, with 9 bases spanning the gap. The CDR3 length is 13 residues. CDR1 and CDR2 (germline): KGHSH, LQKENI. The chain's CDR3 is CASSRTRNTEAFF. The CDR3 DNA reads as TGTGCCAGCTCCCGAACAAGGAACACTGAAGCTTTCTTT.

The CDR3 loop is CASSQEWSASGARGEQFF. CDR3 bases: TGCGCCAGCAGCCAAGAATGGTCGGCCAGCGGGGCGAGGGGTGAGCAGTTCTTC. The chain uses TRBV4-3 and TRBJ2-1; 7 bases map to TRBD2. V was clipped by 0 bases and J by 9 bases; unmatched bases: 17. The CDR3 has 18 residues. In germline, CDR1 is LGHNA, CDR2 YSLEER.

The chain joins TRBV27 to TRBJ2-4; D uncertain. Per germline, CDR1 MNHEY and CDR2 SMNVEV (reference sequence). V was shortened by 5 bases and J by 0 bases, with 5 bases between the two germline ends. CDR3 size: 13 residues. DNA of the CDR3: TGTGCCAGCAGTACCTTAGCCAAAAACATTCAGTACTTC. It codes for CASSTLAKNIQYF.

There are a few counts of this clone. In DNA form, the CDR3 reads TGTGCCAGCAGCGTAATGGGTGATCAGCCCCAGCATTTT. Translated, it gives CASSVMGDQPQHF. The chain carries TRBV9 and TRBJ1-5; D gene unclear. CDR3 size: 13 residues. Germline-derived CDR1 and CDR2 are SGDLS and YYNGEE. The V and J ends lost 1 base and 5 bases respectively, with 7 bases between them.

V gene TRBV2 combines with J gene TRBJ2-7; D is uncertain. Trimming stripped 6 bases from V and 5 bases from J, with 11 bases between. The CDR3 runs to 12 residues. Germline CDR1 reads SNHLY; CDR2 reads FYNNEI. The CDR3 region is CASSPESDEQYF. CDR3 nucleotide sequence: TGTGCCAGCAGCCCCGAGAGCGACGAGCAGTACTTC.

V is TRBV5-4 and J is TRBJ1-4; D unclear. Trimming pared 0 bases from V and 7 bases from J, leaving 10 bases between. Germline values: CDR1 SGHNT, CDR2 YYREEE (reference sequence). The CDR3 runs to 14 residues. The CDR3 sequence: CASSLGGQGEKLFF. The DNA for the CDR3 is TGTGCCAGCAGCTTGGGTGGGCAAGGTGAAAAACTGTTTTTT.

The V and J genes are TRBV27 and TRBJ1-5, with 8 bases identical to TRBD1. V lost 11 bases and J lost 1; bases outside the gene matches: 7. CDR3 length: 14 residues. Per the germline V gene, CDR1 is MNHEY and CDR2 is SMNVEV (reference sequence). CDR3 amino acids: CARDRGASNQPQHF. CDR3 DNA: TGTGCCCGTGACAGGGGAGCGAGCAATCAGCCCCAGCATTTT.

This chain joins TRBV5-1 and TRBJ2-7; D tentatively fits TRBD1 or TRBD2 (5 bases each). V was cut by 3 bases and J by 2 bases, with 6 bases left in between. Germline values: CDR1 SGHRS, CDR2 YFSETQ. The CDR3 totals 12 residues. CDR3 sequence: CASSSGPYEQYF. In DNA form, the CDR3 reads TGCGCCAGCAGCTCGGGACCCTACGAGCAGTACTTC.

V and J are TRBV6-5 and TRBJ2-7; D is uncertain. CDR3 length: 13 amino acids. Trimming cost V 7 bases and J 7 bases, with 17 bases left between them. CDR1 and CDR2 from the germline V gene are MNHEY and SVGAGI. This CDR3 is CASTPRPGGEQYF. As DNA, the CDR3 is TGTGCCAGCACCCCCCGGCCCGGCGGAGAGCAGTACTTC.

The chain combines TRBV19 with TRBJ2-2; D unresolved. The CDR3 is 14 residues long. CDR1 is LNHDA and CDR2 is SQIVND in the germline V gene (reference sequence). Deletions cut 1 base from V and 5 bases from J, with 8 bases between. CDR3 region: CASSIASQTGELFF. In DNA form, the CDR3 reads TGTGCCAGTAGTATAGCGTCCCAGACCGGGGAGCTGTTTTTT.

As DNA, the CDR3 is TGCAGCGACGGACCTGAGGGCGGCTACACCTTC. This encodes CSDGPEGGYTF. This sequence joins TRBV29-1 and TRBJ1-2; the D is unclear. The CDR3 consists of 11 residues. Per the germline V gene, CDR1 is SQVTM and CDR2 is ANQGSEA. The ends were cut back, 7 bases at V and 8 bases at J, with 14 bases in the middle.

The chain is built from TRBV30 and TRBJ2-4, with 7 bases identical to TRBD1. The V gene end was trimmed by 2 bases and the J gene end by 9 bases; junction bases not matched to a gene: 7. This CDR3 region has 13 residues. The V gene's germline CDR1 is GTSNPN and CDR2 SVGIG (reference sequence). In nucleotides, the CDR3 is TGTGCCTGGAGTAAGACAGGGTATGGCATTCAGTACTTC. It encodes CAWSKTGYGIQYF.

This chain links TRBV25-1 with TRBJ2-7; tentatively, D is TRBD1 (6 bases). V lost 1 base, J lost 4 bases, and 11 bases lay in between. CDR1 is MGHDK and CDR2 is SYGVNS in the germline V gene. The CDR3 is made up of 14 amino acids. CDR3 nucleotide sequence: TGTGCCAGCAGTGAATTGGGGGCGGGTTACGAGCAGTACTTC. It translates to CASSELGAGYEQYF.

The rearrangement joins TRBV4-3 to TRBJ1-3; perhaps TRBD1 as D (6 bases). With 3 bases removed from V and 2 bases from J, the gap between germline ends came to 17 bases. The CDR3 has 17 amino acids. Germline V gene data show CDR1 as LGHNA and CDR2 as YSLEER. The CDR3 reads CASSQAPQGFAGNTIYF. Written as DNA, the CDR3 is TGCGCCAGCAGCCAGGCTCCCCAGGGGTTTGCTGGAAACACCATATATTTT.

J is TRBJ2-7 and V is TRBV5-8; 8 bases are shared with TRBD1. CDR1 is SGHTS and CDR2 is YDEGEE in the germline V gene. The CDR3 has 16 amino acids. V dropped 1 base and J dropped 3; count of bases not matched to a gene: 9. CDR3 sequence reads: CASSLKPPGTGYEQYF. CDR3 DNA: TGTGCCAGCAGCTTGAAGCCACCCGGGACAGGCTACGAGCAGTACTTC.

This clone was counted a single time. The genes are TRBV18 and TRBJ1-4; the D gene is possibly TRBD1 (5 bases). Germline CDR1 is KGHSH and CDR2 is LQKENI. V was trimmed by 4 bases and J by 6 bases, leaving 15 bases between them. The CDR3 consists of 15 residues. The CDR3 protein is CASSLRPTGDEKLFF. In nucleotides, the CDR3 is TGTGCCAGCTCACTCAGACCCACAGGTGATGAAAAACTGTTTTTT.

The rearrangement uses TRBV27 and TRBJ1-2; D gene uncertain. The V gene's germline CDR1 is MNHEY and CDR2 SMNVEV (reference sequence). This CDR3 region has 11 residues. Trimming removed 6 bases from V and 8 bases from J, with 10 bases in between. CDR3 bases: TGTGCCAGCAGATCAGGAGACGGCTACACCTTC. Translating it yields CASRSGDGYTF.

This clone has just one count. The CDR3 DNA follows: TGTGCCACCTCCCAGGAACTGAACACTGAAGCTTTCTTT. Its translation: CATSQELNTEAFF. This sequence joins TRBV15 and TRBJ1-1; D uncertain. This CDR3 spans 13 amino acids. CDR1 and CDR2 from the germline V gene are LNHNV and YYDKDF (reference sequence). Trimming removed 8 bases from V and 0 bases from J, with 10 bases in between.

This clone was counted only a few times. This rearrangement joins TRBV29-1 to TRBJ1-5, with TRBD1 identical over 7 bases. V lost 6 bases, J lost 2 bases, and 4 bases stayed unmatched. The CDR3 has 13 residues. Per the germline V gene, CDR1 is SQVTM and CDR2 is ANQGSEA. CDR3 protein: CSVGGQGNQPQHF. The DNA for the CDR3 is TGCAGCGTGGGTGGACAGGGCAATCAGCCCCAGCATTTT.

The V call is TRBV10-1, the J call TRBJ2-2; perhaps TRBD1 as D (6 bases). V lost 6 bases and J lost 1, with 12 bases in between. This CDR3 spans 15 amino acids. The germline CDR1 and CDR2 sequences are WNHNN and SYGVQD (reference sequence). This CDR3 reads CASRIRGRNTGELFF. DNA of the CDR3: TGCGCCAGCAGAATCAGGGGTAGGAACACCGGGGAGCTGTTTTTT.

This chain links TRBV27 with TRBJ2-7; D ambiguous. CDR1 is MNHEY, CDR2 SMNVEV, per germline (reference sequence). V shed 6 bases and J shed 0 bases, with 6 bases lying between them. This CDR3 has 12 residues. In DNA form, the CDR3 reads TGTGCCAGCAGGGATAGCTCCTACGAGCAGTACTTC. It is translated as CASRDSSYEQYF.

This chain connects TRBV4-1 to TRBJ2-1, with 8 positions matching TRBD1. The V and J ends lost 6 bases and 6 bases, in that order; junction bases with no gene match: 4. Germline lookup yields CDR1 MGHRA and CDR2 YSYEKL. The CDR3 is 13 residues long. The CDR3 nucleotides read TGCGCCAGCAGTCCAGGACAGGGCAATGAGCAGTTCTTC. It encodes CASSPGQGNEQFF.

The J gene is TRBJ2-3, the V gene TRBV6-6; 7 positions match TRBD2. CDR3 length: 14 residues. Germline V gene lookup returns CDR1 MNHNY and CDR2 SVGAGI (reference sequence). V was clipped by 10 bases and J by 4 bases; unmatched bases: 11. The CDR3 nucleotides are TGTGCCATCTCGGCCCGGGGAGGGCCAGATACGCAGTATTTT. Encoded protein: CAISARGGPDTQYF.

The chain employs TRBV4-1 and TRBJ2-2; no definite D call. V was shortened by 1 base and J by 4 bases, with 13 bases between the two germline ends. This CDR3 is 16 amino acids long. Germline CDR1 MGHRA, CDR2 YSYEKL. The CDR3 nucleotides read TGCGCCAGCAGCCAAGTTCTCCCACGAACCACCGGGGAGCTGTTTTTT. Translating gives CASSQVLPRTTGELFF.

J is TRBJ2-7 and V is TRBV10-3; 8 bases match TRBD1. The germline CDR1 and CDR2 sequences are ENHRY and SYGVKD. CDR3 size: 16 residues. The J segment lost 12 bases and the V segment lost 0 bases, leaving 16 bases of the junction unmatched. The CDR3 spells CAISESPAGQALGRYF. DNA for the CDR3: TGTGCCATCAGTGAGTCCCCCGCGGGACAGGCACTGGGTCGGTACTTC.